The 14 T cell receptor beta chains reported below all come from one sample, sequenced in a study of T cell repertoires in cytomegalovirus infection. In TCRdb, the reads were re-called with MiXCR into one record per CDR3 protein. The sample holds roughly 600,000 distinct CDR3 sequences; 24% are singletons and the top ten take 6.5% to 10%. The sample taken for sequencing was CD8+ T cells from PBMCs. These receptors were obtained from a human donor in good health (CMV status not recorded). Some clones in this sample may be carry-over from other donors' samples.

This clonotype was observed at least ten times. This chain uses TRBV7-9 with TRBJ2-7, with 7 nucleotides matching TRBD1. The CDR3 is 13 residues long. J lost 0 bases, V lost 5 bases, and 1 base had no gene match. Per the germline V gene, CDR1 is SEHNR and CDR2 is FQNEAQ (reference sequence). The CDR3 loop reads CASSRQGSYEQYF. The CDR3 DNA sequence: TGTGCCAGCAGCCGACAGGGCTCCTACGAGCAGTACTTC.

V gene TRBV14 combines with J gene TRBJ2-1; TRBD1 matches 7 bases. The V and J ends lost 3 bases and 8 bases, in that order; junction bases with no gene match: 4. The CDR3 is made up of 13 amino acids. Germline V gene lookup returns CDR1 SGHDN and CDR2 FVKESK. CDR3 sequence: CASSHRQGHEQFF. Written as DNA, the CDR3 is TGTGCCAGCAGCCACAGACAGGGCCATGAGCAGTTCTTC.

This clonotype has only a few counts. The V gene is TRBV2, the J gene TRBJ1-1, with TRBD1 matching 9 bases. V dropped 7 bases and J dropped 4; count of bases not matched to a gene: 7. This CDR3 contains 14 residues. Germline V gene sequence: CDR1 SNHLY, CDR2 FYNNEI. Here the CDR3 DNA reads TGTGCCAGCAACCGACAGGGGGAGAGCACTGAAGCTTTCTTT. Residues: CASNRQGESTEAFF.

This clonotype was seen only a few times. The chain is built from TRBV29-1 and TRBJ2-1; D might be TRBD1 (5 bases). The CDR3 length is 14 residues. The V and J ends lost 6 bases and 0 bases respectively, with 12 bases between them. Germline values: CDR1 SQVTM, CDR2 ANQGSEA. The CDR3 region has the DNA TGCAGCGTCCAGGGTCACAACTCCTACAATGAGCAGTTCTTC. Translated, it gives CSVQGHNSYNEQFF.

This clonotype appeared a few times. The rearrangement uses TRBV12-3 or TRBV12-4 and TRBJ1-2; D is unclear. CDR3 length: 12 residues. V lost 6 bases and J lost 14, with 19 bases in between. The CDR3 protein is CASSTPTYGWTF. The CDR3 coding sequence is TGTGCCAGCAGCACTCCGACGTATGGCTGGACCTTC.

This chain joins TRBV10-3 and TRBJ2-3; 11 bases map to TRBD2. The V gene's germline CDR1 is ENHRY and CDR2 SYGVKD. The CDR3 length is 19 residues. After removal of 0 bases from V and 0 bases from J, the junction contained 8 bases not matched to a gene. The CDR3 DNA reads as TGTGCCATCAGTGAGTCGGTGGCTAGCGGGGGGCACAGCACAGATACGCAGTATTTT. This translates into CAISESVASGGHSTDTQYF.

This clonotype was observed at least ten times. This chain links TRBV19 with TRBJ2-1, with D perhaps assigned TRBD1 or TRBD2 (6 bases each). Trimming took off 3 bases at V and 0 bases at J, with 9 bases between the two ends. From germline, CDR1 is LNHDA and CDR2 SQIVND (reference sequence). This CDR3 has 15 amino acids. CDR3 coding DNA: TGTGCCAGTAGTATCGGGGGCATCTCCTACAATGAGCAGTTCTTC. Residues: CASSIGGISYNEQFF. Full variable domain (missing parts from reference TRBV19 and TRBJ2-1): DGGITQSPKYLFRKEGQNVTLSCEQNLNHDAMYWYRQDPGQGLRLIYYSQIVNDFQKGDIAEGYSVSREKKESFPLTVTSAQKNPTAFYLCASSIGGISYNEQFFGPGTRLTVL.

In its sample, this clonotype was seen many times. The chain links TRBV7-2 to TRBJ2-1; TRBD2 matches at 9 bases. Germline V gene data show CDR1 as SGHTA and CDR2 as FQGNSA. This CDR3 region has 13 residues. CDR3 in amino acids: CAMASGIYNEQFF. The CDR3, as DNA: TGTGCAATGGCTAGCGGGATATACAATGAGCAGTTCTTC.

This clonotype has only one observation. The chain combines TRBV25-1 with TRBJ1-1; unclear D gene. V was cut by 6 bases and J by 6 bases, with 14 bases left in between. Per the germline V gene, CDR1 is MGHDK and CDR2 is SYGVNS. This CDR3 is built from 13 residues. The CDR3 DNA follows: TGTGCCAGCAGGACCCCGAGGGTCCCTGAAGCTTTCTTT. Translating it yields CASRTPRVPEAFF.

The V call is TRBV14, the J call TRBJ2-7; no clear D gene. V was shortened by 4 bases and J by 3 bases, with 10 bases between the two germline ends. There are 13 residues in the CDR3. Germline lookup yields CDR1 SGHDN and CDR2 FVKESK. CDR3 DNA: TGTGCCAGCAGCCTAGGACGGTACTACGAGCAGTACTTC. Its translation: CASSLGRYYEQYF.

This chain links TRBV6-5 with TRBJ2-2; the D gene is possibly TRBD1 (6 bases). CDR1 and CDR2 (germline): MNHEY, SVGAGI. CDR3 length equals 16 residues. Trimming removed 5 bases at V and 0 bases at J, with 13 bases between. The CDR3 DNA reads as TGTGCCAGCAGTCGCTTCAGGGGCGCGAACACCGGGGAGCTGTTTTTT. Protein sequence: CASSRFRGANTGELFF.

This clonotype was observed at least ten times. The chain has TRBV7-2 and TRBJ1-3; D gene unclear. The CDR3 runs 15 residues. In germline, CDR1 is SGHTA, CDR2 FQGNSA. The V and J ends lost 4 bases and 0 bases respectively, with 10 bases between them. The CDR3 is CASSSAGLSGNTIYF. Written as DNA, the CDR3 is TGTGCCAGCAGCTCCGCGGGCCTCTCTGGAAACACCATATATTTT. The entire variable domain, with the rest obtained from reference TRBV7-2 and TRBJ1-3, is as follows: GAGVSQSPSNKVTEKGKDVELRCDPISGHTALYWYRQSLGQGLEFLIYFQGNSAPDKSGLPSDRFSAERTGGSVSTLTIQRTQQEDSAVYLCASSSAGLSGNTIYFGEGSWLTVV.

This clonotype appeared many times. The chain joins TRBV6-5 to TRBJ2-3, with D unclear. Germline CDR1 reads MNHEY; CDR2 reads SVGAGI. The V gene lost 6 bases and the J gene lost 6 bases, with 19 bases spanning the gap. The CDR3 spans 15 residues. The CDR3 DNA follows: TGTGCCAGCAGACCCCGCCGGTCCGTTTGGGATACGCAGTATTTT. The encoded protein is CASRPRRSVWDTQYF.

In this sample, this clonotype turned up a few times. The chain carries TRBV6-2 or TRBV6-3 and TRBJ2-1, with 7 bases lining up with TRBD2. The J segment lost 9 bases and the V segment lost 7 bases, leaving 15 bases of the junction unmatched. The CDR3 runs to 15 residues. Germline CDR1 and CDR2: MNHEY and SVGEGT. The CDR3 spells CASIQRGSRLREQFF. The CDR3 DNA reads TGTGCCAGCATCCAGCGGGGTTCCCGGCTTCGTGAGCAGTTCTTC.